This TCR beta chain is drawn from a study of shared clonotypes between healthy human individuals. At the level of the study: Per-donor plates numbered three CD4 naive, three CD4 memory, two CD8 naive and one CD8 memory.

A single count supports this clone. CDR1 and CDR2 (germline): SGHNT, YYREEE (reference sequence). The CDR3 loop spans 16 amino acids. V shed 4 bases and J shed 0 bases, with 14 bases lying between them. Data came from immunoSEQ multiplex PCR; TCRdb stores just in-frame clones and leaves some out. This sample carries millions of clones, approximately 94% of them seen once, and the ten largest clones take under 0.15%. This rearrangement joins TRBV5-4 to TRBJ1-3; D unresolved. The sequencing input was naive CD4+ T cells sorted from blood. The subset was: CD45RA+ positively selected. The TCR comes from a man aged 18 to 29 in good health. CDR3 region: CASSPGPDSSGNTIYF. Here the CDR3 DNA reads TGTGCCAGCAGCCCGGGCCCCGATAGCTCTGGAAACACCATATATTTT.